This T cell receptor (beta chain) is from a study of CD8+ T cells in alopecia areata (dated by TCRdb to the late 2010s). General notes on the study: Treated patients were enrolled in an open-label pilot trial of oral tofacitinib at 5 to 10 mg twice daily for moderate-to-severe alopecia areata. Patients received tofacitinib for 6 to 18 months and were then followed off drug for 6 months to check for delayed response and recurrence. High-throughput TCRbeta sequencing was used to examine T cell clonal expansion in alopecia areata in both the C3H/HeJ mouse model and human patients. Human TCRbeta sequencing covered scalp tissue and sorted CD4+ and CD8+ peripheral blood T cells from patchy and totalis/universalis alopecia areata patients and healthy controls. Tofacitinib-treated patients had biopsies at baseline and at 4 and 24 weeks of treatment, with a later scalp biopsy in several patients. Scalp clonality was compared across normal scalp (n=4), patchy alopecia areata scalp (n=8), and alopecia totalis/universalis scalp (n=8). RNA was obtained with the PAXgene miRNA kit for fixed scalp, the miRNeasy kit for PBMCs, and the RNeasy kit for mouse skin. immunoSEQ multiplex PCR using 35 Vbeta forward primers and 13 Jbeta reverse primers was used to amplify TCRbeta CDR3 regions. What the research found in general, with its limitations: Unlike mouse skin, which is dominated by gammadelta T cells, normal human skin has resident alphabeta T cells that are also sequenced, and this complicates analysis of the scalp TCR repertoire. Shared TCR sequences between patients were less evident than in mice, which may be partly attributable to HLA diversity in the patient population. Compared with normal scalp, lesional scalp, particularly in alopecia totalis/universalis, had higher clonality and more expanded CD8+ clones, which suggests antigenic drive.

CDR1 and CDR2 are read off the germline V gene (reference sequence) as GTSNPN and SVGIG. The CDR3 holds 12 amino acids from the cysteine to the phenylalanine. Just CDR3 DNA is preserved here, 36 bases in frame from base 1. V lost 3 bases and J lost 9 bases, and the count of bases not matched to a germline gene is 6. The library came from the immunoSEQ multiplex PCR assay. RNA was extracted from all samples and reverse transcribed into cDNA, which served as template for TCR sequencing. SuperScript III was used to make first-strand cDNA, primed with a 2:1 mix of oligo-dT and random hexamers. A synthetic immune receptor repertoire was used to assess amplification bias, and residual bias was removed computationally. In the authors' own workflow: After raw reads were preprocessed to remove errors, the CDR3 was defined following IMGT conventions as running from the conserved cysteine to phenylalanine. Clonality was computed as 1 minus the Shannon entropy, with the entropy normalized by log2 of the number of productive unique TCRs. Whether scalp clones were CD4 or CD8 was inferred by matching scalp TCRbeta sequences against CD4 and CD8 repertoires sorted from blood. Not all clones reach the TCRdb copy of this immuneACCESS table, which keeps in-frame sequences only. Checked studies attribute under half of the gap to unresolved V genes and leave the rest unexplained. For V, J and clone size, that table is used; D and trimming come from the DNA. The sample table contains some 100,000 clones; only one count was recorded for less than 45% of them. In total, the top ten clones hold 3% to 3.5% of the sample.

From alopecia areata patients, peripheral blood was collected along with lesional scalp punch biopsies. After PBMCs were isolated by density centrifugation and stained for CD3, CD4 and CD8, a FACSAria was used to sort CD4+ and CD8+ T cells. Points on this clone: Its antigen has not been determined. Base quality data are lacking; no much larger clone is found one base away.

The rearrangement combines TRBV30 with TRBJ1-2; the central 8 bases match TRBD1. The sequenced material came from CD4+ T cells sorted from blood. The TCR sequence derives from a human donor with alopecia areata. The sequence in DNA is TGTGCCTGGAGCGCCGGGACAGGTAGCTACACCTTC. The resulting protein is CAWSAGTGSYTF.